The 8 T cell receptor beta chains presented below share a single source sample, sequenced in a study of cytomegalovirus exposure and HLA in healthy donors. In the PCR, 60 Vbeta and 13 Jbeta primers were used. The method was immunoSEQ multiplex PCR; TCRdb's version includes in-frame clones alone and lacks a portion of them. The table has over 200,000 clones, around four fifths seen once. The sequenced sample was PBMCs. These receptors came from an older woman in good health and CMV-seropositive.

In its sample, this clone was seen a few times. V gene TRBV30 combines with J gene TRBJ2-5, with 8 bases aligning to TRBD2. The CDR3 runs 13 residues. The ends lost 5 bases at V and 5 bases at J; junction bases unmatched: 7. Germline assignment: CDR1 GTSNPN and CDR2 SVGIG (reference sequence). The CDR3 is CAWERGRWETQYF. DNA for the CDR3: TGTGCCTGGGAGCGGGGGCGGTGGGAGACCCAGTACTTC.

The chain carries TRBV18 and TRBJ1-5; 9 nucleotides line up with TRBD1. J was trimmed by 6 bases and V by 3 bases; bases with no gene match: 6. The germline V gene encodes CDR1 KGHSH and CDR2 LQKENI. CDR3 length: 15 residues. The CDR3 sequence is CASSPGTGQGQPQHF. CDR3 DNA sequence: TGTGCCAGCTCACCCGGGACAGGGCAGGGTCAGCCCCAGCATTTT. Variable domain in full (rest from reference TRBV18 and TRBJ1-5): NAGVMQNPRHLVRRRGQEARLRCSPMKGHSHVYWYRQLPEEGLKFMVYLQKENIIDESGMPKERFSAEFPKEGPSILRIQQVVRGDSAAYFCASSPGTGQGQPQHFGDGTRLSIL.

V is TRBV5-1 and J is TRBJ2-1; 7 bases fit TRBD1. This CDR3 has 16 amino acids. Germline trimming cut 1 base from V and 0 bases from J; bases unmatched to any gene: 4. CDR1 is SGHRS, CDR2 YFSETQ, per germline. CDR3 sequence reads: CASSLTTGSSYNEQFF. The CDR3 region has the DNA TGCGCCAGCAGCTTGACGACAGGGAGCTCCTACAATGAGCAGTTCTTC.

V gene TRBV27 combines with J gene TRBJ2-1; TRBD2 might be the D (6 bases). The V gene lost 4 bases and the J gene lost 3 bases, with 10 bases spanning the gap. The CDR3 extends over 14 amino acids. In germline, CDR1 is MNHEY, CDR2 SMNVEV (reference sequence). CDR3 in DNA: TGTGCCAGCAGTTCTCTCGGGAGCTACAATGAGCAGTTCTTC. It specifies CASSSLGSYNEQFF.

The V and J genes are TRBV29-1 and TRBJ2-7; D gene ambiguous. The CDR3 runs to 11 residues. The germline gives CDR1 SQVTM, CDR2 ANQGSEA. V was pared by 4 bases and J by 5 bases, with 9 bases between. As DNA, the CDR3 is TGCAGCGTTGGCCTTGAGAACGAGCAGTACTTC. Translating it yields CSVGLENEQYF.

This chain connects TRBV27 to TRBJ2-7, with TRBD2 matching over 10 bases. This CDR3 is 14 amino acids long. V shed 5 bases, J shed 2 bases, and the junction held 3 bases outside the gene matches. Germline loops: CDR1 MNHEY, CDR2 SMNVEV (reference sequence). The CDR3 is CASSRTSGPYEQYF. Written as DNA, the CDR3 is TGTGCCAGCAGTCGGACTAGCGGACCCTACGAGCAGTACTTC.

This clone was recorded a few times. Other DNA variants within this sample encode the same CDR3. This sequence joins TRBV10-3 and TRBJ1-2; the D gene is possibly TRBD1 (6 bases). This CDR3 has 15 amino acids. The germline V gene has CDR1 ENHRY and CDR2 SYGVKD. Trimming left V 2 bases short and J 2 bases short, with 12 bases between. The CDR3 here is CAISESLGANYGYTF. CDR3 DNA sequence: TGTGCCATCAGTGAGAGTCTGGGGGCGAACTATGGCTACACCTTC.

J is TRBJ1-1 and V is TRBV10-3; 11 positions match TRBD1. This CDR3 comprises 18 residues. Per germline, CDR1 ENHRY and CDR2 SYGVKD. The ends lost 6 bases at V and 0 bases at J; junction bases unmatched: 12. Written as DNA, the CDR3 is TGTGCCATCAGCCCTCGCCCGGGACAGGGGGTCGTGAACACTGAAGCTTTCTTT. Encoded protein: CAISPRPGQGVVNTEAFF.